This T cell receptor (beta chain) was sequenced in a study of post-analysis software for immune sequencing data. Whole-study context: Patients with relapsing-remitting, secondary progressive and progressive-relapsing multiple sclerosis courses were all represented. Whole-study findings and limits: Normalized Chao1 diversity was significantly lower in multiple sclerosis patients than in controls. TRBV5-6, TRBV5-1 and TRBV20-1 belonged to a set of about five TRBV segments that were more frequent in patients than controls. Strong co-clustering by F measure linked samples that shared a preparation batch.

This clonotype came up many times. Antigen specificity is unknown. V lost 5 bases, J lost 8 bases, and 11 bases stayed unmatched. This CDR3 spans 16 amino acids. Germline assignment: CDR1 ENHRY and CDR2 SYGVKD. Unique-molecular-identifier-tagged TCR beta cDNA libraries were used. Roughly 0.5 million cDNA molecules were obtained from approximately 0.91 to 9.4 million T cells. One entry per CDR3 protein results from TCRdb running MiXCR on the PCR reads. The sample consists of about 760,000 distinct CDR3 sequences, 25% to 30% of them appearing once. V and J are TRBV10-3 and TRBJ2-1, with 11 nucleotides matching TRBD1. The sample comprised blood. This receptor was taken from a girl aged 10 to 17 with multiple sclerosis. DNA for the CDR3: TGTGCCATCAGTCAGACCAGGGACAGGGGGATCGATGAGCAGTTCTTC. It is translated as CAISQTRDRGIDEQFF.